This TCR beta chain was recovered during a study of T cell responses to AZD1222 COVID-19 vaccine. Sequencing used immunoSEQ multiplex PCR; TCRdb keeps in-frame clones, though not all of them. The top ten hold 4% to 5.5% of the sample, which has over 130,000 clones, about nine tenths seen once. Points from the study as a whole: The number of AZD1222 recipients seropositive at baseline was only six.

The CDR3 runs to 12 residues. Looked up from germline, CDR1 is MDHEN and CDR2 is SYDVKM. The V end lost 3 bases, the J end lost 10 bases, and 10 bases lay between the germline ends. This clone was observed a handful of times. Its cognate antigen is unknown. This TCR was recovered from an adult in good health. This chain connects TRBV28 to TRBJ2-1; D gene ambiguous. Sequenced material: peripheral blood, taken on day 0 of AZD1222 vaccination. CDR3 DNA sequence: TGTGCCAGCAGTTTGCGGTCCGAAGAGCAGTTCTTC. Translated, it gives CASSLRSEEQFF.